This T cell receptor (beta chain) was identified in a study of blood T cells in healthy people across ages. The CDR3 sequence is 15 residues long. The germline V gene encodes CDR1 MNHNS and CDR2 SASEGT. J was trimmed by 8 bases and V by 8 bases; bases with no gene match: 13. Combining a sample-barcoded 5' primer with a J-beta primer mix, a second PCR ran for roughly 7 to 11 cycles. Using its own MiXCR run on the 5' RACE reads, TCRdb lists one record per CDR3 protein. The table includes hundreds of thousands of distinct CDR3 sequences, roughly 60% detected once. Sample: blood. The chain is built from TRBV6-1 and TRBJ2-1, with TRBD1 matching over 9 bases. The sequence derives from a man aged 25-45 years in good health. The CDR3 protein is CASSSPGQGRDEQFF. The DNA of the CDR3 is TGTGCCAGCTCTTCCCCGGGACAGGGTCGGGATGAGCAGTTCTTC.